The 18 T cell receptor beta chains reported below all come from one sample, sequenced in a study of control samples from healthy donors and cancer patients. Method: immunoSEQ multiplex PCR; TCRdb's copy keeps in-frame clones and lacks some. The data show fewer than 90,000 clones, approximately 87% seen once. Sequenced material: blood. The source of these receptors is a man aged 45-65 years in good health.

The chain links TRBV6-2 or TRBV6-3 to TRBJ1-2; a weak D match, TRBD1 (5 bases). The CDR3 spans 17 residues. The germline CDR1 and CDR2 sequences are MNHEY and SVGEGT. V was trimmed by 4 bases and J by 7 bases, leaving 25 bases between them. The CDR3 nucleotides read TGTGCCAGCAGTTTAACATCTTTCCTAGGACAAGTTGGTGGCTACACCTTC. It is translated as CASSLTSFLGQVGGYTF.

This clone has just a few counts. V usage is TRBV19 and J usage is TRBJ2-7, with D unresolved. The CDR3 contains 14 residues. The V gene's germline CDR1 is LNHDA and CDR2 SQIVND (reference sequence). V dropped 1 base and J dropped 0 bases, with 7 bases sitting between them. The CDR3 sequence: CASSIAGGSYEQYF. In DNA, the CDR3 is TGTGCCAGTAGTATAGCGGGCGGCTCCTACGAGCAGTACTTC.

The J gene is TRBJ2-3, the V gene TRBV18, with 14 bases that match TRBD2. Germline V gene lookup returns CDR1 KGHSH and CDR2 LQKENI. Losses at the gene ends were 6 bases for V and 1 base for J; bases not matched to a gene: 9. This CDR3 region has 18 residues. DNA for the CDR3: TGTGCCAGCTCGCCGGGACTAGCGGGAGAGGGCGGCACAGATACGCAGTATTTT. Translation gives CASSPGLAGEGGTDTQYF.

A few counts support this clone. The V call is TRBV3-1 (or the pseudogene TRBV3-2), the J call TRBJ1-4; D is perhaps TRBD1 (5 bases). V lost 2 bases, J lost 8 bases, and 18 bases lay in between. The CDR3 contains 16 residues. Germline V lookup: CDR1 LGHDT, CDR2 YNNKEL (reference sequence). CDR3 amino acids: CASSQYSGGTAEKLFF. The CDR3 DNA sequence: TGTGCCAGCAGCCAATACTCTGGGGGTACTGCCGAAAAACTGTTTTTT.

V and J are TRBV4-1 and TRBJ2-1; TRBD1 matches 10 bases. V lost 0 bases and J lost 7; bases outside the gene matches: 12. The CDR3 runs 18 residues. Germline-derived CDR1 and CDR2 are MGHRA and YSYEKL. CDR3 DNA: TGCGCCAGCAGCCAAGATAACTTCCGGGACAGGGGTGGGAATGAGCAGTTCTTC. Encoded protein: CASSQDNFRDRGGNEQFF.

This sequence joins TRBV4-2 and TRBJ2-5; TRBD2 matches at 7 bases. Germline assignment: CDR1 LGHNA and CDR2 YNFKEQ. The CDR3 extends over 15 amino acids. With V trimmed by 1 base and J by 3 bases, 5 bases remained unmatched. This CDR3 reads CASSQGSSGEETQYF. In nucleotides, the CDR3 is TGTGCCAGCAGCCAAGGTTCTAGCGGTGAAGAGACCCAGTACTTC.

With respect to this clone: Other nucleotide sequences from this sample produce the same CDR3. The genes are TRBV19 and TRBJ2-7, with D tentatively TRBD1 (7 bases). The length of the CDR3 is 14 residues. V shed 1 base and J shed 4 bases, with 11 bases lying between them. Germline V gene data show CDR1 as LNHDA and CDR2 as SQIVND (reference sequence). CDR3 nucleotides: TGTGCCAGTAGTATAGGCAGGGGGGCTTACGAGCAGTACTTC. Translated: CASSIGRGAYEQYF.

The chain carries TRBV6-4 and TRBJ2-1, with D uncertain. Trimming left V 7 bases short and J 4 bases short, with 11 bases between. The CDR3 is made up of 13 amino acids. Germline V CDR1 and CDR2: MRHNA, SNTAGT. The CDR3 nucleotides read TGTGCCAGCAATACGGACGGGTACAATGAGCAGTTCTTC. This encodes CASNTDGYNEQFF.

The V call is TRBV5-1, the J call TRBJ2-1; 9 bases agree with TRBD1. CDR1 is SGHRS and CDR2 is YFSETQ in the germline V gene. The V segment lost 3 bases and the J segment 5 bases; nucleotides outside the gene matches: 9. The CDR3 consists of 16 residues. The DNA for the CDR3 is TGCGCCAGCAGCTCCCCGGGACAGGGTAGCCACAATGAGCAGTTCTTC. Residues: CASSSPGQGSHNEQFF.

The chain joins TRBV14 to TRBJ2-7; no clear D. This CDR3 is built from 12 residues. V was trimmed by 0 bases and J by 6 bases, leaving 6 bases between them. Germline CDR1 is SGHDN and CDR2 is FVKESK. The CDR3 loop reads CASSQEGSEQYV. The CDR3 coding sequence is TGTGCCAGCAGCCAAGAAGGGTCCGAGCAGTACGTC.

The V and J genes are TRBV19 and TRBJ1-5; a weak D match, TRBD1 (5 bases). CDR3 length: 14 residues. V lost 6 bases, J lost 8 bases, and 17 bases lay in between. Germline V gene data show CDR1 as LNHDA and CDR2 as SQIVND (reference sequence). The CDR3 loop reads CASSPQGPREPQHF. The DNA of the CDR3 is TGTGCCAGTAGCCCGCAGGGCCCCAGGGAGCCCCAGCATTTT.

The chain employs TRBV3-1 (or the pseudogene TRBV3-2) and TRBJ1-2, with a possible D match to TRBD1 (5 bases). CDR1 and CDR2 from the germline V gene are LGHDT and YNNKEL (reference sequence). CDR3 length: 16 amino acids. Trimming cost V 4 bases and J 4 bases, with 19 bases left between them. The CDR3, as DNA: TGTGCCAGCAGCCCCCACGGTAGTCAGGGCCTCTATGGCTACACCTTC. It specifies CASSPHGSQGLYGYTF.

This chain links TRBV5-6 with TRBJ2-5; D possibly uses TRBD1 or TRBD2 (5 bases each). The CDR3 loop spans 13 amino acids. Germline V gives CDR1 SGHDT, CDR2 YYEEEE. Trimming stripped 0 bases from V and 5 bases from J, with 8 bases between. CDR3: CASSLGGEETQYF. In DNA, the CDR3 is TGTGCCAGCAGCTTGGGAGGGGAGGAGACCCAGTACTTC.

The rearrangement joins TRBV3-1 (or the pseudogene TRBV3-2) to TRBJ2-2, with D unresolved. Trimming cost V 5 bases and J 0 bases, with 10 bases left between them. This CDR3 has 15 residues. Germline V gene data show CDR1 as LGHDT and CDR2 as YNNKEL (reference sequence). CDR3 region: CASSNSRANTGELFF. The CDR3 DNA reads as TGTGCCAGCAGCAACTCTAGGGCGAACACCGGGGAGCTGTTTTTT.

The rearrangement uses TRBV4-2 and TRBJ1-5; TRBD1 might be the D (5 bases). V was shortened by 2 bases and J by 3 bases, with 17 bases between the two germline ends. The CDR3 totals 17 residues. Looked up from germline, CDR1 is LGHNA and CDR2 is YNFKEQ. The CDR3 is CASSQYGGSFVNQPQHF. In nucleotides, the CDR3 is TGTGCCAGCAGCCAATATGGGGGAAGCTTTGTCAATCAGCCCCAGCATTTT.

The chain uses TRBV14 and TRBJ1-1; D unclear. Germline CDR1 is SGHDN and CDR2 is FVKESK. The V end was cut by 0 bases, the J end by 11 bases, with 10 bases between. The CDR3 is made up of 12 amino acids. CDR3 loop: CASSQDRMTAFF. For the CDR3, the DNA is TGTGCCAGCAGCCAAGATAGGATGACGGCTTTCTTT.

This clone was recorded once. Distinct nucleotide sequences in the sample also encode this CDR3. CDR3 sequence reads: CASSLGQGDGYTF. DNA for the CDR3: TGCGCCAGCAGCTTGGGGCAGGGGGATGGCTACACCTTC. The V call is TRBV5-1, the J call TRBJ1-2; 7 nucleotides agree with TRBD1. With 0 bases clipped from V and 6 bases from J, the junction kept 2 bases outside the gene matches. Germline lookup yields CDR1 SGHRS and CDR2 YFSETQ. CDR3 length: 13 amino acids.

This clone was counted a single time. The V gene is TRBV5-1, the J gene TRBJ1-2; no reliable D call. CDR3 length: 14 amino acids. Germline assignment: CDR1 SGHRS and CDR2 YFSETQ. Trimming pared 2 bases from V and 7 bases from J, leaving 15 bases between. CDR3 nucleotide sequence: TGCGCCAGCAGCTTAAATGCAGGATCTCGTGGCTACACCTTC. Its translation: CASSLNAGSRGYTF.